The 8 T cell receptor beta chains given below trace back to one sample, sequenced in a study of technical replicates of blood from four donors (dated by TCRdb to about 2017). Libraries were prepared through the immunoSEQ multiplex PCR assay. The source is immuneACCESS, and TCRdb retained only in-frame sequences with V and J called. Part of the clones is not carried over; for the studies checked, unresolved V genes explain less than half of this, and the remainder is unexplained. Recorded for this sample are around 68,000 clones; around 97% of them occurred a single time. The top ten hold roughly 0.25% of the sample. The sequenced sample consisted of T cells isolated from PBMCs. Receptor source: a human donor in good health.

The chain carries TRBV2 and TRBJ1-3; the D gene is possibly TRBD1 (6 bases). Trimming pared 6 bases from V and 3 bases from J, leaving 15 bases between. The CDR3 spans 15 residues. In germline, CDR1 is SNHLY, CDR2 FYNNEI. CDR3: CASSPTGPGGNTIYF. CDR3 bases: TGTGCCAGCAGCCCTACAGGGCCGGGTGGAAACACCATATATTTT.

J is TRBJ2-3 and V is TRBV11-2, with D perhaps matching TRBD2 (5 bases). V lost 2 bases and J lost 1, with 13 bases in between. The CDR3 consists of 16 residues. Germline lookup yields CDR1 SGHAT and CDR2 FQNNGV. The CDR3, as DNA: TGTGCCAGCAGCTTATCCGGGGTACTTGGCACAGATACGCAGTATTTT. Amino acids: CASSLSGVLGTDTQYF.

In DNA, the CDR3 is TGTGCCAGCAGCCAAGAACTCTTTTTCTTCTACAACACCGGGGAGCTGTTTTTT. It translates to CASSQELFFFYNTGELFF. V usage is TRBV4-2 and J usage is TRBJ2-2; unclear D gene. The CDR3 runs to 18 residues. In germline, CDR1 is LGHNA, CDR2 YNFKEQ. V was pared by 0 bases and J by 2 bases, with 16 bases between.

The chain links TRBV7-3 to TRBJ1-1; 10 nucleotides line up with TRBD1. Germline CDR1 is SGHTA and CDR2 is FQGTGA. The V segment lost 5 bases and the J segment 11 bases; nucleotides outside the gene matches: 8. CDR3 length equals 13 residues. The CDR3 sequence: CASSGGQGTGAFF. Here the CDR3 DNA reads TGTGCCAGCAGCGGGGGACAGGGGACCGGCGCTTTCTTT.

The rearrangement links TRBV5-8 to TRBJ1-5, with TRBD1 matching over 7 bases. The ends lost 5 bases at V and 6 bases at J; junction bases unmatched: 8. Germline V lookup: CDR1 SGHTS, CDR2 YDEGEE. This CDR3 is 14 amino acids long. CDR3 nucleotides: TGTGCCAGCAGGGAGGGGGCCGTTAGTCAGCCCCAGCATTTT. Residues: CASREGAVSQPQHF.

The V call is TRBV7-9, the J call TRBJ2-7; possible D gene TRBD2, 5 bases. The CDR3 totals 13 residues. The germline V gene has CDR1 SEHNR and CDR2 FQNEAQ (reference sequence). Trimming left V 3 bases short and J 5 bases short, with 11 bases between. The CDR3 spells CASSLEPRDEQYF. The CDR3, as DNA: TGTGCCAGCAGCTTGGAACCGCGGGACGAGCAGTACTTC.

This chain connects TRBV6-6 to TRBJ1-1; TRBD1 matches at 7 bases. Germline trimming cut 6 bases from V and 1 base from J; bases unmatched to any gene: 8. Germline loops: CDR1 MNHNY, CDR2 SVGAGI (reference sequence). The CDR3 runs to 15 residues. In DNA form, the CDR3 reads TGTGCCAGCAGCACAGGGGAGAGAAGGAACACTGAAGCTTTCTTT. Amino acids: CASSTGERRNTEAFF.

The chain employs TRBV7-9 and TRBJ2-3, with TRBD2 matching over 11 bases. This CDR3 has 18 residues. Trimming cost V 5 bases and J 2 bases; bases outside gene matches: 12. Germline assignment: CDR1 SEHNR and CDR2 FQNEAQ (reference sequence). CDR3 bases: TGTGCCAGCAGCATACCGTTGGGACTAGCGGCAAACACAGATACGCAGTATTTT. It translates to CASSIPLGLAANTDTQYF.